This T cell receptor beta chain was sequenced during a study of post-analysis software for immune sequencing data. General study points: Patients used about five TRBV segments, including TRBV5-6, TRBV5-1 and TRBV20-1, more often than controls.

CDR1 and CDR2 from the germline V gene are SGDLS and YYNGEE. The germline V and J ends were trimmed by 0 bases and 0 bases, with 8 bases remaining between them. The CDR3 covers 15 residues. Carried by the TCR beta cDNA libraries were unique molecular identifiers. TCRdb reprocessed the PCR reads with MiXCR, giving one entry per CDR3 protein. The profile covers roughly 600,000 distinct CDR3 sequences, with about 44% appearing a single time and around 1.7% taken by the ten largest. This clonotype was seen only a few times. Antigen specificity is unknown. The sequence was obtained from a girl aged 10-17 years with multiple sclerosis. Sequencing was done on a sample of blood. V is TRBV9 and J is TRBJ2-3, with a weak D call TRBD2 (5 bases). Here the CDR3 DNA reads TGTGCCAGCAGCGTAGACTCGGGGAGCACAGATACGCAGTATTTT. This sequence encodes CASSVDSGSTDTQYF.